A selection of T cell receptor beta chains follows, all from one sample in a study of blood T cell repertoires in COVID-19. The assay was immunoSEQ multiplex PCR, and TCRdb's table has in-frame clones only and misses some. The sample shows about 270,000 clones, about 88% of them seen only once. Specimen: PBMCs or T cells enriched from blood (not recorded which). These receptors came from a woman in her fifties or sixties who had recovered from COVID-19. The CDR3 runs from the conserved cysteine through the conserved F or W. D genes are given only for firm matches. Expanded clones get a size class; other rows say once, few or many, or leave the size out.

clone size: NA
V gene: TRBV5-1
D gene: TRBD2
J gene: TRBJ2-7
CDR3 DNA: TGCGCCAGCAGCATAACTAGCGGGAGCTACGAGCAGTACTTC
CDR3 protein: CASSITSGSYEQYF

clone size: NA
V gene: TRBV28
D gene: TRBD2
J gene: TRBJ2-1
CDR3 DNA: TGTGCCAGCAGTCCTACCGGGACTAGCGGGAGTTTCTACAATGAGCAGTTCTTC
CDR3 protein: CASSPTGTSGSFYNEQFF

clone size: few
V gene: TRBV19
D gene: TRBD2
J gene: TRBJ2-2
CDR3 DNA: TGTGCCAGTAGTATGCCAGCGGGAGTCACCGGGGAGCTGTTTTTT
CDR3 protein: CASSMPAGVTGELFF

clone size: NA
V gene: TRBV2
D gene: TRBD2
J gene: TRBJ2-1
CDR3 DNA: TGTGCCAGCAGTGTCGAGCGGGGAGGCTACAATGAGCAGTTCTTC
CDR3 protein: CASSVERGGYNEQFF

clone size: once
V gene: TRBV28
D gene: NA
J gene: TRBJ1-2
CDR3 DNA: TGTGCCAGCAGCCCCGGACAAATTAACTATGGCTACACCTTC
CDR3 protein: CASSPGQINYGYTF

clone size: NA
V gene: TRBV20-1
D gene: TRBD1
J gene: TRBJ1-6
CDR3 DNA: TGCAGTGCTCGACAGGGGAACACCCTCCACTTT
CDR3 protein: CSARQGNTLHF

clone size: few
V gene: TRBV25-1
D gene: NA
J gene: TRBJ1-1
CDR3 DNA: TGTGCCAGCAGTGATGGCGGCAGGGCGGAGACTGAAGCTTTCTTT
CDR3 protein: CASSDGGRAETEAFF

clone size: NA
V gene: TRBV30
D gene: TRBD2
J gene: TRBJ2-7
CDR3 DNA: TGTGCCTCGGGGGCGGGAGGGCCCAGGAACGAGCAGTACTTC
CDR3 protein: CASGAGGPRNEQYF

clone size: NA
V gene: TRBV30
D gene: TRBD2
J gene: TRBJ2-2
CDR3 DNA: TGTGCCTGGAGTGTAGACGGTGGTAGCGGGAGGGGCACCGGGGAGCTGTTTTTT
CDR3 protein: CAWSVDGGSGRGTGELFF

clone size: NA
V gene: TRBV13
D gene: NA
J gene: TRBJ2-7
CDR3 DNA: TGTGCCAGCAGCTCATATTATGGGGACGCTCAAGGGGGAGAGCAGTACTTC
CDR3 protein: CASSSYYGDAQGGEQYF

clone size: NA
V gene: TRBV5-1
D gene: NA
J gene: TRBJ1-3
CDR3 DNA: TGCGCCAGCAGCCCCCAACCTACAGGATACTCTGGAAACACCATATATTTT
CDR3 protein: CASSPQPTGYSGNTIYF

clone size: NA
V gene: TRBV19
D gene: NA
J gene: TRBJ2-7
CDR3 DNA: TGTGCCAGTCCTATCCAGGATTTCGAGCAGTACTTC
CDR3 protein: CASPIQDFEQYF

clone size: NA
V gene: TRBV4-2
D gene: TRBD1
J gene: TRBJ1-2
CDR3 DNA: TGTGCCAGCAGCCAGACCGGGACAGGGGGCATCTATGGCTACACCTTC
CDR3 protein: CASSQTGTGGIYGYTF

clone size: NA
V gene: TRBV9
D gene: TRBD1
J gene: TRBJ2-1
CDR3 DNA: TGTGCCAGCAGTCCGAGGGGGACAGGGCTGTTCTTC
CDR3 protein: CASSPRGTGLFF

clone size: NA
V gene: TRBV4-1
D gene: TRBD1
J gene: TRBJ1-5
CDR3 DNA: TGCGCCAGCAGCCAAGGTGGGACAGGGGAAGGATTCTATAGCAATCAGCCCCAGCATTTT
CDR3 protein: CASSQGGTGEGFYSNQPQHF

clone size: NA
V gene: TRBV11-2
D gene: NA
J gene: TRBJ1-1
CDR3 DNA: TGTGCCAGCAGCCCCAACGGGGGGATCACTGAAGCTTTCTTT
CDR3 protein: CASSPNGGITEAFF

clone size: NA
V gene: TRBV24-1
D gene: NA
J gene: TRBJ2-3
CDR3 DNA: TGTGCCACCAGGGTATGTCGGAGAGATACGCAGTATTTT
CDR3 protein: CATRVCRRDTQYF

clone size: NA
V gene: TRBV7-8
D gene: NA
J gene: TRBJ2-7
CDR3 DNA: TGTGCCAGCAGCTTAAGACAGCCCTACGAGCAGTACTTC
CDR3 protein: CASSLRQPYEQYF

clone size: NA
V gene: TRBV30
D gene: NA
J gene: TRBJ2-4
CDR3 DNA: TGTGCCTGGCGGGAAGTCCCCGGGAGTTCAGGAAACATTCAGTACTTC
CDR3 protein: CAWREVPGSSGNIQYF

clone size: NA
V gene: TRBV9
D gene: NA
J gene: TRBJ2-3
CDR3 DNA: TGTGCCAGCAGCGCCAGTCGCACAGATACGCAGTATTTT
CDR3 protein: CASSASRTDTQYF

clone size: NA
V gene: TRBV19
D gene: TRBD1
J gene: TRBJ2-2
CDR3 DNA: TGTGCCAGTAGTATTGTGGGCAGGGGGCGTGACGGGGAGCTGTTTTTT
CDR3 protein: CASSIVGRGRDGELFF

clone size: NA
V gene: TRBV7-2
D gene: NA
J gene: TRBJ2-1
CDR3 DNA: TGTGCCAGCAGCTCTACTAGCTTCTATGAGCAGTTCTTC
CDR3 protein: CASSSTSFYEQFF

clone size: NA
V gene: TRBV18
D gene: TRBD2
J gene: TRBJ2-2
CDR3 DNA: TGTGCCAGCTCACCTGGGACTAGCGACCCAACGAACACCGGGGAGCTGTTTTTT
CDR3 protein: CASSPGTSDPTNTGELFF

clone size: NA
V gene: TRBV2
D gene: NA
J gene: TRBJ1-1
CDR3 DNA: TGTGCCAGCAGTGGCGGCAGGGAAACTGAAGCTTTCTTT
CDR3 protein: CASSGGRETEAFF

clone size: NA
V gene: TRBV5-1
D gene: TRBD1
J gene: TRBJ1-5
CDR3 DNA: TGCGCCAGCAGCCCGCAGGGGACAGGCAATCAGCCCCAGCATTTT
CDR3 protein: CASSPQGTGNQPQHF

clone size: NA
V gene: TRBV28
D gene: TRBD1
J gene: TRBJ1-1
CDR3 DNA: TGTGCCAGCAGTACCCGGACAGGGTCGACTGAAGCTTTCTTT
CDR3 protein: CASSTRTGSTEAFF

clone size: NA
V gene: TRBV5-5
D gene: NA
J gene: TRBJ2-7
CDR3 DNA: TGTGCCAGCAGCTTCACTTTGGGAGCGGTTTTCTCCTACGAGCAGTACTTC
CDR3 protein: CASSFTLGAVFSYEQYF

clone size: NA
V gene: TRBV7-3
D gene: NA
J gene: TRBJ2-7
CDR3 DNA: TGTGCCAGCAGCTTAAAAGGAGCCCAGGGGTGGGAGCAGTACTTC
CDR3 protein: CASSLKGAQGWEQYF

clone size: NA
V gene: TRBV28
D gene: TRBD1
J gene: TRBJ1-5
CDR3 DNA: TGTGCCAGCAGCCCCGAGACAGGGGACCGGAGCAATCAGCCCCAGCATTTT
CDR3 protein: CASSPETGDRSNQPQHF

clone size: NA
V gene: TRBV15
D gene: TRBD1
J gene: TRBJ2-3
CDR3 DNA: TGTGCCACCAGCAGCCTACAGGGGCAATACACACGAGATACGCAGTATTTT
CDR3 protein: CATSSLQGQYTRDTQYF

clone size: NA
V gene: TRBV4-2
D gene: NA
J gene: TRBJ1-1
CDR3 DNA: TGTGCCAGCAGCCAAATCGGGGGACGGAACACTGAAGCTTTCTTT
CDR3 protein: CASSQIGGRNTEAFF

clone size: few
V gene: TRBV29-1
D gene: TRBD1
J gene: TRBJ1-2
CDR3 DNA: TGCAGCGTTGAAGATCTTGGACAGGGCAACTACACCTTC
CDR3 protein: CSVEDLGQGNYTF

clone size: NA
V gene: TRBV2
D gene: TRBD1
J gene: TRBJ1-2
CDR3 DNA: TGTGCCAGCACCCTAACAGGGGGCAGCTATGGCTACACCTTC
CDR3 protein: CASTLTGGSYGYTF

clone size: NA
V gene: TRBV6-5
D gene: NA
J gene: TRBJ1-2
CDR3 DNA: TGTGCCAGCAGACTACCCAACTATGGCTACACCTTC
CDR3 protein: CASRLPNYGYTF

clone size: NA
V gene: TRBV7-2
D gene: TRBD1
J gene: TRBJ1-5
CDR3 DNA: TGTGCCAGCAGCGCGGGGACAGGGTACACTCAGCCCCAGCATTTT
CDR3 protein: CASSAGTGYTQPQHF

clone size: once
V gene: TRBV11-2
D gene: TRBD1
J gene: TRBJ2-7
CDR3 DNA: TGTGCCAGCAGCTTTGACAGGGGGAGAGAGCAGTACTTC
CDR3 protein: CASSFDRGREQYF

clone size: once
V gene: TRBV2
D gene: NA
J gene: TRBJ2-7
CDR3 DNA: TGTGCCAGCAGTGAACTGAGTACAGGGATCGAGCAGTACTTC
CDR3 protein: CASSELSTGIEQYF

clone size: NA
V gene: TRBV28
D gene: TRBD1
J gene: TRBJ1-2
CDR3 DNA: TGTGCCAGCAGGCCCGGCTTGATAGGGGGCGCAGGTATCTATGGCTACACCTTC
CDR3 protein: CASRPGLIGGAGIYGYTF

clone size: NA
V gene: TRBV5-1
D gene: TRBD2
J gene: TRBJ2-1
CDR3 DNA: TGCGCCAGCAGCATCGAGCGGGGTGAGCAGTTCTTC
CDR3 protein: CASSIERGEQFF

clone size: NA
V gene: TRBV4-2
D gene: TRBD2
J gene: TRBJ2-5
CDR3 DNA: TGTGCCAGCAGCCAACAATCACTAGCGGGAGGGAAGCAAGAGGCCCAGTACTTC
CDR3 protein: CASSQQSLAGGKQEAQYF

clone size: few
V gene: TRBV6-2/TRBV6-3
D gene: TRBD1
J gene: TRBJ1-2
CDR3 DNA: TGTGCCAGCAGTCAACCCGGACAGGCCGGCTTTGCCTTC
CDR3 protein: CASSQPGQAGFAF

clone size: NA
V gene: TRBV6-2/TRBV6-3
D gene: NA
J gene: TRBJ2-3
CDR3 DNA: TGTGCCAGCAGCGTTGTGGCGGGATCGGCGAGTACGCAGTATTTT
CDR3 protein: CASSVVAGSASTQYF

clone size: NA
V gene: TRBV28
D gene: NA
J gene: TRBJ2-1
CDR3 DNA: TGTGCCAGCAGTAATTTGGGACTTTACAATGAGCAGTTCTTC
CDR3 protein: CASSNLGLYNEQFF

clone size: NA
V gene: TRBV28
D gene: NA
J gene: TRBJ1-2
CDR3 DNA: TGTGCCAGTCTAGACGGTTCCTATGGCTACACCTTC
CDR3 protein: CASLDGSYGYTF

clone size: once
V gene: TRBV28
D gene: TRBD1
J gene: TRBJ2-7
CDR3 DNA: TGTGCCAGCAGATCTTCCGGGACAGGGTATCGCGAGCAGTACTTC
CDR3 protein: CASRSSGTGYREQYF

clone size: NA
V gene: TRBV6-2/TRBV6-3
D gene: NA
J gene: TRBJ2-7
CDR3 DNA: TGTGCCAGCAGTTATCTTAGCTGGCAGTACTTC
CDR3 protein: CASSYLSWQYF

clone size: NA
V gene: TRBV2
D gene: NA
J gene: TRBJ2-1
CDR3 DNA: TGTGCCAGCAGTCCCGGAGGGGCGAACAATGAGCAGTTCTTC
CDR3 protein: CASSPGGANNEQFF

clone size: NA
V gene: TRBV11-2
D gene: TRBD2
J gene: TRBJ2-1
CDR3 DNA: TGTGCCGGGTCCTTTTTAGCGGGTTCCTACAATGAGCAGTTCTTC
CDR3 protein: CAGSFLAGSYNEQFF

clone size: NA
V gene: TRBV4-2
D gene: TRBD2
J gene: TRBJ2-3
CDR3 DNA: TGTGCCAGCAGCCAAGTCGTCGGGTCGGGAGGGATTCCTAGCACAGATACGCAGTATTTT
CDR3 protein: CASSQVVGSGGIPSTDTQYF

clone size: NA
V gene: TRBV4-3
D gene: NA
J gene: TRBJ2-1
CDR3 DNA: TGCGCCAGCAGCCAGGGACATAGAGTGGGGGAGCAGTTCTTC
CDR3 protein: CASSQGHRVGEQFF

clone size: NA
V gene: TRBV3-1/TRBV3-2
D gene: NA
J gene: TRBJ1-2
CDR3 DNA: TGTGCCAGCACTGGGACTGGTTGGAATGGCTACACCTTC
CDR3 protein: CASTGTGWNGYTF

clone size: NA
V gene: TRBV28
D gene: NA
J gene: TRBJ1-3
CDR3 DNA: TGTGCCAGCAAACCCGACCACCAAGGACTCTCTGGAAACACCATATATTTT
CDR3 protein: CASKPDHQGLSGNTIYF